This T cell receptor beta chain originates from a study of T cells in Graves' hyperthyroidism and ophthalmopathy (dated by TCRdb to the late 2010s). About the full investigation: Peripheral blood samples were taken at the time of initial diagnosis, prior to any treatment. A discovery cohort of about 95 patients, roughly 43 with Graves' ophthalmopathy and about 58 with stable Graves' hyperthyroidism, was used to find distinguishing TCR V-J signatures. Prospective prediction of ophthalmopathy was tested in an independent validation cohort consisting of some 18 hyperthyroidism patients and approximately 16 patients who later progressed to ophthalmopathy. The 75 to 100 discovery patients were divided at random into training and test sets in a 7:3 ratio. In addition, the study compared T-cell repertoires in thyroid tissue and in blood from roughly 6 Graves' hyperthyroidism patients. Following sampling, methimazole starting at 30 mg daily was given to hyperthyroidism patients, and high-dose intravenous methylprednisolone was given to ophthalmopathy patients. According to the paper, TCR Vbeta CDR3 sequencing was carried out on roughly 130 peripheral blood samples, which came from around 43 ophthalmopathy, approximately 72 hyperthyroidism and roughly 17 progressor patients.

Stable Graves' hyperthyroidism was defined as no progression to ophthalmopathy during 18 months of follow-up. The hyperthyroidism patients were between 18 and 65 years old and newly diagnosed, with a disease duration of less than 2 months. Any patient with an uncontrolled infection, another autoimmune disease, pregnancy or lactation was excluded. Diagnoses were established on the basis of clinical symptoms, serum thyroxine and TRAb, thyroid ultrasound, and orbital computed tomography. PBMCs were separated from approximately 10 ml of fresh peripheral blood using Ficoll-Paque density gradient centrifugation. Total RNA was extracted with Trizol reagent, and quality was checked on an Agilent 2100 Bioanalyzer. The TCR beta CDR3 regions were amplified from RNA transcripts. The first round of RT-PCR for the TCR CDR3 was performed with the HTBI primer set and the Qiagen OneStep RT-PCR kit. The libraries were constructed in a second round of multiplex PCR and then size-selected and purified. The libraries were sequenced on an Illumina HiSeq2000 using paired-end 100 bp reads. Processing in the source paper ran as follows. SOAPnuke was used to process the raw data, removing reads that contained adapters or uncalled bases, had a mean Phred below 15, or lacked an exact match to the constant primer or identifier. COPE v1.2.5 was used to merge the high-quality paired reads, and each unique nucleotide sequence was defined as a clonotype. MiTCR v1.1 was used to align clonotypes to the IMGT TRBV, TRBD and TRBJ reference segments. The analysis included only V-J combinations with a frequency above 0.0001, which together covered roughly 99% of the repertoires. A TCS score was defined as the ratio between F50 (clonal expansion) and ExV (chaos), using BLOSUM62-based TCRdist between CDR3 peptides within each V-J. Welch's t-statistics and random forest reduced fewer than 600 V-J features to 10 to 15, which were used in a naive Bayes classifier (R e1071). The public reads were reanalyzed by TCRdb: fastp trimming at Q25, MiXCR alignment, in-frame beta chains only. Rows are unified per CDR3 protein, each entry keeping the most common DNA and genes. TCRdb's processing, not the authors' own work, is the source of the V and J calls. The sample contains under 400,000 distinct CDR3 sequences, more than 20% of them found a single time. The ten largest clones represent less than 75% of the sample.

Clipping removes 3 bases from V and 6 bases from J, with 6 as the unmatched junction base count. The CDR3, cysteine through phenylalanine, is 14 amino acids long. The CDR3 DNA has 42 bases and is translated from base 1. According to the germline V gene, CDR1 reads SGHNT and CDR2 reads YENEEA. As concerns this clonotype: No antigen is known for it. No base quality information exists; no much larger clone differs at one position.

The investigation overall reported the following: Ophthalmopathy was separated from stable hyperthyroidism by a 13 V-J signature model, with 87.88% sensitivity and roughly 81% specificity obtained in cross-validation and 80%/75% obtained in testing. In validation, the model predicted progression to ophthalmopathy a median of about 6.5 months before onset, with 70% to 71% sensitivity and nearly 75% specificity. Most expanded thyroid clonotypes (frequency above 0.001) were also found in blood, which suggests that blood repertoires may mirror thyroid immune responses. No statistical method was used to fix the sample size in advance, and group allocation was not hidden from the investigators.

Material: blood. The chain uses TRBV11-3 and TRBJ2-7, with 9 middle bases fitting TRBD1. This clonotype was obtained from a middle-aged man with Graves' hyperthyroidism. The sequenced DNA is TGTGCCAGCAGCTTGGGGGACAGGGTCATCGAGCAGTACTTC. Its protein reads: CASSLGDRVIEQYF.